This passage covers 23 T cell receptor beta chains from one sample sequenced in a study of spatial heterogeneity in lung cancer. Time point given: sample taken at primary tumor resection. Whole RNA, isolated from tumor, nontumor lung or frozen PBMC, was sequenced without prior sorting. TCRdb called the 5' RACE reads again in MiXCR, with one record for every CDR3 protein. The sample consists of 20,000 to 25,000 distinct CDR3 sequences, 6.9% of them appearing once. Sequencing was performed on PBMCs, taken at surgery. The receptors were gathered from a male donor with early-stage non-small cell lung cancer.

This clonotype was observed many times. The genes are TRBV7-8 and TRBJ2-1; 10 nucleotides align to TRBD2. Germline CDR1 is SGHVS and CDR2 is FQNEAQ. V shed 4 bases, J shed 9 bases, and the junction held 9 bases outside the gene matches. The CDR3 totals 15 residues. In DNA, the CDR3 is TGTGCCAGCAGCTCCCGGGAGCGGGGGGGCCTTGAGCAGTTCTTC. Its protein is CASSSRERGGLEQFF.

In the case of this clonotype: This may stem from a read error, because a much larger clone lies one nucleotide away. This chain connects TRBV12-3 or TRBV12-4 to TRBJ2-6; D unclear. The CDR3 length is 15 residues. V shed 3 bases and J shed 0 bases, with 6 bases lying between them. The CDR3 sequence is CASSLWLSGANVLTF. As DNA, the CDR3 is TGTGCCAGCAGTTTGTGGCTCTCTGGGGCCAACGTCCTGACTTTC.

The V and J genes are TRBV6-2 or TRBV6-3 and TRBJ1-4; D is uncertain. The germline CDR1 and CDR2 sequences are MNHEY and SVGEGT. V gave up 6 bases and J gave up 4 bases, with 18 bases separating them. This CDR3 has 16 residues. CDR3 residues: CASSRPGRPGNEKLFF. The CDR3 nucleotides are TGTGCCAGCAGCCGCCCTGGCCGCCCGGGTAATGAAAAACTGTTTTTT.

This clonotype was observed many times. The rearrangement uses TRBV28 and TRBJ1-5; unclear D gene. V lost 5 bases and J 3 bases, leaving 2 bases between the germline ends. There are 11 residues in the CDR3. Germline V gives CDR1 MDHEN, CDR2 SYDVKM. The CDR3 protein is CASSDNQPQHF. As DNA, the CDR3 is TGTGCCAGCAGTGACAATCAGCCCCAGCATTTT.

The chain links TRBV9 to TRBJ1-6, with D maybe TRBD1 (5 bases). CDR1 is SGDLS and CDR2 is YYNGEE in the germline V gene. The CDR3 runs 17 residues. Trimming took 0 bases from V and 7 from J, leaving 17 bases between them. CDR3 loop: CASSVGLRGYRNSPLHF. As DNA, the CDR3 is TGTGCCAGCAGCGTAGGCCTGCGGGGCTACCGGAATTCACCCCTCCACTTT.

This clonotype was recorded at least ten times. The chain couples TRBV3-1 to TRBJ2-2; D gene uncertain. V dropped 1 base and J dropped 3 bases, with 3 bases sitting between them. The CDR3 covers 13 residues. Per germline, CDR1 LGHDT and CDR2 YNNKEL (reference sequence). The CDR3 DNA is TGTGCCAGCAGCCAAGTCTACACCGGGGAGCTGTTTTTT. This gives the protein CASSQVYTGELFF.

This clonotype was seen many times. The chain employs TRBV12-3 or TRBV12-4 and TRBJ1-6; D is unclear. This CDR3 is built from 13 residues. V lost 3 bases and J 6 bases, leaving 6 bases between the germline ends. CDR3 DNA: TGTGCCAGCAGTTTCGGTGGTAATTCACCCCTCCACTTT. It is translated as CASSFGGNSPLHF.

This clonotype has a count of ten or more. CDR3 loop: CASSLGGLYQETQYF. CDR3 in DNA: TGTGCCAGCAGCTTAGGGGGGTTGTACCAAGAGACCCAGTACTTC. The rearrangement uses TRBV7-2 and TRBJ2-5; possibly TRBD1 or TRBD2 for D (5 bases each). Germline CDR1 reads SGHTA; CDR2 reads FQGNSA. The CDR3 has 15 residues. The V and J ends lost 1 base and 0 bases respectively, with 9 bases between them.

This rearrangement joins TRBV5-1 to TRBJ1-2; D uncertain. The CDR3 covers 18 residues. Germline V gene sequence: CDR1 SGHRS, CDR2 YFSETQ. Trimming took off 2 bases at V and 2 bases at J, with 22 bases between the two ends. The CDR3 sequence is CASSFSHSDFGSNYGYTF. CDR3 DNA sequence: TGCGCCAGCAGCTTCAGCCACTCAGACTTTGGCTCCAACTATGGCTACACCTTC.

Notes on this clonotype: A much larger clone sits a single nucleotide away, making a read error possible. This sequence joins TRBV18 and TRBJ2-5; D may be TRBD2 (5 bases). Trimming took 2 bases from V and 5 from J, leaving 15 bases between them. The CDR3 runs 15 residues. The germline CDR1 and CDR2 sequences are KGHSH and LQKENI. The CDR3 DNA sequence: TGTGCCAGCTCACCAAGTAGCGAGAGAGGTGAGACCCAGTACTTC. Protein sequence: CASSPSSERGETQYF. Looking up the rest from reference TRBV18 and TRBJ2-5 gives the full variable domain: NAGVMQNPRHLVRRRGQEARLRCSPMKGHSHVYWYRQLPEEGLKFMVYLQKENIIDESGMPKERFSAEFPKEGPSILRIQQVVRGDSAAYFCASSPSSERGETQYFGPGTRLLVL.

The chain joins TRBV5-1 to TRBJ2-1; unclear D gene. Germline CDR1 SGHRS, CDR2 YFSETQ. Trimming cost V 4 bases and J 7 bases, with 9 bases left between them. The CDR3 is 12 residues long. CDR3 in amino acids: CASSPVRNEQFF. The CDR3 DNA reads as TGCGCCAGCAGCCCCGTTAGGAATGAGCAGTTCTTC.

There are a few counts of this clonotype. The rearrangement links TRBV10-2 to TRBJ2-7; D is unclear. Trimming took off 6 bases at V and 0 bases at J, with 9 bases between the two ends. Germline V gene data show CDR1 as WSHSY and CDR2 as SAAADI. The CDR3 has 13 residues. CDR3 residues: CASRGGLSYEQYF. CDR3 sequence (DNA): TGCGCCAGCAGGGGCGGCCTCTCCTACGAGCAGTACTTC.

There are a few counts of this clonotype. J is TRBJ2-7 and V is TRBV19; 7 nucleotides agree with TRBD1. With 7 bases clipped from V and 2 bases from J, the junction kept 8 bases outside the gene matches. The germline CDR1 and CDR2 sequences are LNHDA and SQIVND (reference sequence). The CDR3 covers 14 residues. The CDR3 protein is CASKLTGQAYEQYF. Written as DNA, the CDR3 is TGTGCCAGTAAGTTAACAGGACAGGCCTACGAGCAGTACTTC.

This chain links TRBV2 with TRBJ2-3; tentatively, D is TRBD1 (5 bases). CDR1 SNHLY and CDR2 FYNNEI come from the germline V gene. V was trimmed by 6 bases and J by 8 bases, leaving 18 bases between them. This CDR3 contains 14 residues. The CDR3 is CASRATGPAVTQYF. CDR3 bases: TGTGCCAGCAGGGCTACAGGCCCCGCGGTTACGCAGTATTTT.

This clonotype occurred many times. J is TRBJ2-3 and V is TRBV29-1, with D perhaps TRBD2 (5 bases). V was pared by 4 bases and J by 3 bases, with 11 bases between. Germline CDR1 SQVTM, CDR2 ANQGSEA. This CDR3 has 13 amino acids. CDR3 DNA: TGCAGCGTTGGGGAGTCGGGGACAGATACGCAGTATTTT. Translated: CSVGESGTDTQYF.

There are a few counts of this clonotype. This could be a read error, since a much larger clone is one nucleotide away. This chain joins TRBV6-9 and TRBJ1-1; D gene unclear. Per germline, CDR1 MNHGY and CDR2 SVAAGI. Trimming cost V 11 bases and J 7 bases, with 8 bases left between them. The CDR3 loop spans 9 amino acids. The CDR3 nucleotides are TGTGCCGGCATCCTTGAAGCTTTCTTT. Protein product: CAGILEAFF.

The chain couples TRBV20-1 to TRBJ2-3; D remains unclear. V lost 1 base, J lost 0 bases, and 5 bases lay in between. The CDR3 covers 13 residues. Germline CDR1 and CDR2: DFQATT and SNEGSKA (reference sequence). In nucleotides, the CDR3 is TGCAGTGCTAGAGTAGGTAGCACAGATACGCAGTATTTT. Encoded protein: CSARVGSTDTQYF.

The J gene is TRBJ2-4, the V gene TRBV28; D is tentatively TRBD1 or TRBD2 (6 bases each). The V gene lost 6 bases and the J gene lost 9 bases, with 12 bases spanning the gap. CDR3 length equals 12 residues. Germline CDR1 is MDHEN and CDR2 is SYDVKM. Written as DNA, the CDR3 is TGTGCCAGCAGCTCCGGGGGCGGCATTCAGTACTTC. Encoded protein: CASSSGGGIQYF.

This clonotype rates as medium-sized. The chain uses TRBV20-1 and TRBJ2-6, with 8 bases that match TRBD2. Germline-derived CDR1 and CDR2 are DFQATT and SNEGSKA (reference sequence). The ends lost 6 bases at V and 3 bases at J; junction bases unmatched: 13. The length of the CDR3 is 17 residues. The CDR3 sequence: CSAGQAGDRGGANVLTF. Here the CDR3 DNA reads TGCAGTGCGGGTCAAGCGGGAGATCGGGGTGGGGCCAACGTCCTGACTTTC.

The J gene is TRBJ1-1, the V gene TRBV30; no clear D. The CDR3 consists of 13 residues. Per germline, CDR1 GTSNPN and CDR2 SVGIG (reference sequence). The V end lost 0 bases, the J end lost 0 bases, and 5 bases lay between the germline ends. The CDR3 DNA sequence: TGTGCCTGGAGTGTACGGGTGAACACTGAAGCTTTCTTT. Amino acids: CAWSVRVNTEAFF.

The gene calls are TRBV27 and TRBJ2-7; 11 bases fit TRBD1. Germline lookup yields CDR1 MNHEY and CDR2 SMNVEV (reference sequence). The CDR3 consists of 15 residues. Unmatched junction bases numbered 2, after V lost 2 bases and J lost 2 bases. CDR3 bases: TGTGCCAGCAGTTTAGGGACAGGGGGACCCTACGAGCAGTACGTC. Translation: CASSLGTGGPYEQYV.

The sample holds many counts of this clonotype. This chain links TRBV7-9 with TRBJ1-3; D is perhaps TRBD1 (6 bases). V was shortened by 4 bases and J by 5 bases, with 18 bases between the two germline ends. Germline assignment: CDR1 SEHNR and CDR2 FQNEAQ (reference sequence). The CDR3 loop spans 16 amino acids. CDR3 in amino acids: CASSYGQLLTRNTIYF. CDR3 in DNA: TGTGCCAGCAGCTATGGACAGCTTCTCACCCGAAACACCATATATTTT.

This clonotype has at least ten counts. The V gene is TRBV9, the J gene TRBJ2-1, with 8 bases lining up with TRBD2. CDR1 and CDR2 (germline): SGDLS, YYNGEE. The CDR3 spans 14 residues. The ends lost 4 bases at V and 7 bases at J; junction bases unmatched: 7. The chain's CDR3 is CASSLPSGRNEQFF. In nucleotides, the CDR3 is TGTGCCAGCAGCCTACCTAGCGGGCGGAATGAGCAGTTCTTC.